The present T cell receptor (beta chain) was sequenced within a study of cytomegalovirus exposure and HLA in healthy donors. The CDR3 covers 14 residues. Trimming removed 1 base at V and 7 bases at J, with 10 bases between. In germline, CDR1 is SGHAT, CDR2 FQNNGV. Using immunoSEQ multiplex PCR, the repertoire was profiled, and TCRdb retains in-frame clones only, with some absent. The sample records under 250,000 clones, 80% to 90% being singletons. A single count supports this clone. This chain joins TRBV11-2 and TRBJ2-2, with D maybe TRBD1 (6 bases). This receptor was obtained from a woman aged 25 to 39 in good health and CMV-seronegative. The sequenced sample was PBMCs. CDR3 loop: CASSLGGRYGELFF. The DNA for the CDR3 is TGTGCCAGCAGCTTAGGGGGGCGGTACGGGGAGCTGTTTTTT.